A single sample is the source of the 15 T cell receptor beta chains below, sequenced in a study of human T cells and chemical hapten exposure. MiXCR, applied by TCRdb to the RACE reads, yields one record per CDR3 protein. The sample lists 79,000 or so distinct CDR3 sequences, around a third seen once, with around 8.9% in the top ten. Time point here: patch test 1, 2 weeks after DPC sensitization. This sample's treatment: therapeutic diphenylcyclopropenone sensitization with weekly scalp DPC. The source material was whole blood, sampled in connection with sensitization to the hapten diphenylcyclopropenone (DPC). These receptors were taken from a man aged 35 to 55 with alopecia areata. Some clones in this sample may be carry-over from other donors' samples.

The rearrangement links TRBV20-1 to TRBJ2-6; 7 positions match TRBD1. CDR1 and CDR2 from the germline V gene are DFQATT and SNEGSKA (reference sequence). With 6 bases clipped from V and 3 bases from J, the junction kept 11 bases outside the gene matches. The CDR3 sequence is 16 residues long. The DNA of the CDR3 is TGCAGTGCAAGGACAGGCCTCATGAGTGGGGCCAACGTCCTGACTTTC. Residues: CSARTGLMSGANVLTF.

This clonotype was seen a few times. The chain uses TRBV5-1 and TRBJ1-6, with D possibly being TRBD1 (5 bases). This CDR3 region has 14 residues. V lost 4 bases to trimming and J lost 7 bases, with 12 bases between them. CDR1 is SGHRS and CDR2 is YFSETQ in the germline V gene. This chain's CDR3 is CASSIDSQNSPLHF. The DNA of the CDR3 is TGCGCCAGCAGCATAGACAGCCAGAATTCACCCCTCCACTTT. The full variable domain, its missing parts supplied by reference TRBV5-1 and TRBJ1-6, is KAGVTQTPRYLIKTRGQQVTLSCSPISGHRSVSWYQQTPGQGLQFLFEYFSETQRNKGNFPGRFSGRQFSNSRSEMNVSTLELGDSALYLCASSIDSQNSPLHFGNGTRLTVT.

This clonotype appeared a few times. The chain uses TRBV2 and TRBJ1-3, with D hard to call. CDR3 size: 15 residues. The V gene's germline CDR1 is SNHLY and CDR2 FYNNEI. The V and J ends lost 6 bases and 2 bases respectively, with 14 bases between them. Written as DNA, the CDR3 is TGTGCCAGCAGCTTCACATTAACTCCTGGAAACACCATATATTTT. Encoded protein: CASSFTLTPGNTIYF. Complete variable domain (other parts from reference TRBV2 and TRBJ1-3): EPEVTQTPSHQVTQMGQEVILRCVPISNHLYFYWYRQILGQKVEFLVSFYNNEISEKSEIFDDQFSVERPDGSNFTLKIRSTKLEDSAMYFCASSFTLTPGNTIYFGEGSWLTVV.

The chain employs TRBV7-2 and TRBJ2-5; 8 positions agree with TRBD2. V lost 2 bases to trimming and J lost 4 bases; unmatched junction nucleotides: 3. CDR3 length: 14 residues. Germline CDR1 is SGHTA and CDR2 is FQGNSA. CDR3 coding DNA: TGTGCCAGCAGCTTAATCGCGGGAGGAGAGACCCAGTACTTC. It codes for CASSLIAGGETQYF.

The CDR3 region is CASSPDWNSYNEQFF. The CDR3 DNA sequence: TGTGCCAGCAGTCCCGACTGGAACTCCTACAATGAGCAGTTCTTC. The genes are TRBV6-5 and TRBJ2-1; D gene unclear. The germline gives CDR1 MNHEY, CDR2 SVGAGI. V was clipped by 5 bases and J by 0 bases, with 11 bases between them. The CDR3 is 15 residues long.

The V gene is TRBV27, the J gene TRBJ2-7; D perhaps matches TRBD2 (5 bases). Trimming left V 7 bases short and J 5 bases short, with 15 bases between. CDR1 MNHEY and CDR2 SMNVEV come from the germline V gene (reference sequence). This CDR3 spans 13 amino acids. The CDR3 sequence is CASTSRGVHEQYF. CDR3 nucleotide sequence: TGTGCCAGCACCTCACGGGGAGTCCACGAGCAGTACTTC.

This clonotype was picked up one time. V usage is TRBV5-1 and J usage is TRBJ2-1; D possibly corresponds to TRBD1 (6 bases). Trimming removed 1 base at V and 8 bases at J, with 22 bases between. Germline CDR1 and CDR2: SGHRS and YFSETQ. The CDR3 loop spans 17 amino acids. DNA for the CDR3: TGCGCCAGCAGCTTGCGGGCCACAGGGATGGGGACGGATGAGCAGTTCTTC. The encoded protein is CASSLRATGMGTDEQFF. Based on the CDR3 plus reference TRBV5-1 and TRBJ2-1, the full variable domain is KAGVTQTPRYLIKTRGQQVTLSCSPISGHRSVSWYQQTPGQGLQFLFEYFSETQRNKGNFPGRFSGRQFSNSRSEMNVSTLELGDSALYLCASSLRATGMGTDEQFFGPGTRLTVL.

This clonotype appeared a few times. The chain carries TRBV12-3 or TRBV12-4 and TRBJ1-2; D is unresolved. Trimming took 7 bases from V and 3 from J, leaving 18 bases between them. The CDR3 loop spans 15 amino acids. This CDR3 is CASTARTGRDYGYTF. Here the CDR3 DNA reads TGTGCCAGCACGGCCAGGACTGGGAGGGACTATGGCTACACCTTC.

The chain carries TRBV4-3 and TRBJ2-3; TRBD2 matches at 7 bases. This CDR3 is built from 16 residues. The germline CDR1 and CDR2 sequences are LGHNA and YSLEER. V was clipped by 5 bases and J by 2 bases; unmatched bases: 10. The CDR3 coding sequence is TGCGCCAGCAGCGTAGAGACTAGCCTAACCACAGATACGCAGTATTTT. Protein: CASSVETSLTTDTQYF.

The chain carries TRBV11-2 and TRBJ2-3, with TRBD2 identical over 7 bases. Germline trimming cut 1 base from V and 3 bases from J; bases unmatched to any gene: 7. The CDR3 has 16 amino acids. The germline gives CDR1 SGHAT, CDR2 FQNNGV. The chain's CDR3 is CASSLVGGSFTDTQYF. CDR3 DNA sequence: TGTGCCAGCAGCTTAGTAGGCGGGAGTTTTACAGATACGCAGTATTTT.

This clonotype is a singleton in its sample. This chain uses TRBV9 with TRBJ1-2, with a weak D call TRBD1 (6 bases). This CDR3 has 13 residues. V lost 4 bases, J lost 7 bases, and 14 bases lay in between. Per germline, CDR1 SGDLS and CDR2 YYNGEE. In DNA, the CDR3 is TGTGCCAGCAGCCTATTGGGGGCGGGTGGCTACACCTTC. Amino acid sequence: CASSLLGAGGYTF.

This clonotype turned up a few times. The CDR3 sequence is CASSYSGLAGATDTQYF. The CDR3 nucleotides are TGTGCCAGCAGTTACTCCGGACTAGCGGGAGCGACAGATACGCAGTATTTT. The chain has TRBV6-1 and TRBJ2-3; TRBD2 matches at 13 bases. The CDR3 covers 17 residues. The J segment lost 3 bases and the V segment lost 5 bases, leaving 8 bases of the junction unmatched. Germline lookup yields CDR1 MNHNS and CDR2 SASEGT.

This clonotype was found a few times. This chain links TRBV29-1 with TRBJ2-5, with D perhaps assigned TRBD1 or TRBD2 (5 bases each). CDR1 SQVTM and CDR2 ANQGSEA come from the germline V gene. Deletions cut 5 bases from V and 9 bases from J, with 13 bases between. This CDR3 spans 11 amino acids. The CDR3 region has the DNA TGCAGCGTTACAGGCCACGGGGCCCAGTACTTC. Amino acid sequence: CSVTGHGAQYF.

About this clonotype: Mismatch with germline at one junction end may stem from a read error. The CDR3 sequence is CAGSEAQRVYNEQFF. As DNA, the CDR3 is TGTGCCGGCAGTGAGGCCCAGCGAGTATACAATGAGCAGTTCTTC. The rearrangement joins TRBV2 to TRBJ2-1, with no clear D. This CDR3 is 15 amino acids long. Germline CDR1 SNHLY, CDR2 FYNNEI.

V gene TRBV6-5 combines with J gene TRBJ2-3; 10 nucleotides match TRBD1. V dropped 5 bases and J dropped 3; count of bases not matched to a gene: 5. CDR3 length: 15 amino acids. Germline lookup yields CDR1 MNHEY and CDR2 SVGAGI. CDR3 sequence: CASSTDRGPTDTQYF. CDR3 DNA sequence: TGTGCCAGCAGTACTGACAGGGGGCCTACAGATACGCAGTATTTT.